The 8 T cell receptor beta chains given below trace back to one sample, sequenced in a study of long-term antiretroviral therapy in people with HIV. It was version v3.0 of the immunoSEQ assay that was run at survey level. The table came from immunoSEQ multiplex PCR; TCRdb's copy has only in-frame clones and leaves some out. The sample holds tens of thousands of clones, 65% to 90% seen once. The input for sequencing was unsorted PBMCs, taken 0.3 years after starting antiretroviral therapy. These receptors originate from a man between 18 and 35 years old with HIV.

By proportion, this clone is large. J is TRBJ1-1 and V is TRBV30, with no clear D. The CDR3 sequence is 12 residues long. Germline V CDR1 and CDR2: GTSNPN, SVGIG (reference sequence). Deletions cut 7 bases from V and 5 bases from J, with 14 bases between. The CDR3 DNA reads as TGTGCCTACGGGGTTGGGTTTACTGAAGCTTTCTTT. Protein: CAYGVGFTEAFF.

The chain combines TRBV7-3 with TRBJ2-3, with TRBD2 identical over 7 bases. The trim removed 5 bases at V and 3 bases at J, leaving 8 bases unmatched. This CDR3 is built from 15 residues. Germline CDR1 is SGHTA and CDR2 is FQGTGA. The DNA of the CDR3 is TGTGCCAGCAGCCCCTCGGGGGGTCAAACAGATACGCAGTATTTT. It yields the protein CASSPSGGQTDTQYF.

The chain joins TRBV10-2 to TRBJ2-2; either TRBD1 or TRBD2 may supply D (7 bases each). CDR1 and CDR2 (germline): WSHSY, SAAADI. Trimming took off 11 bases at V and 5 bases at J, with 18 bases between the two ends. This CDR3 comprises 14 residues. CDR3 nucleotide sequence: TGCGCCGGAACAGGGGAGGGGCTTACCGGGGAGCTGTTTTTT. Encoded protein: CAGTGEGLTGELFF.

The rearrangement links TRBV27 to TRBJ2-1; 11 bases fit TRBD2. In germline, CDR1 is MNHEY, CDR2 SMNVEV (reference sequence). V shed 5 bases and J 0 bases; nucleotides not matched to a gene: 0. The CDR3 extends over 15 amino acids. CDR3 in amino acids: CASSTSGSSYNEQFF. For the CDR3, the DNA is TGTGCCAGCAGTACTAGCGGGAGCTCCTACAATGAGCAGTTCTTC.

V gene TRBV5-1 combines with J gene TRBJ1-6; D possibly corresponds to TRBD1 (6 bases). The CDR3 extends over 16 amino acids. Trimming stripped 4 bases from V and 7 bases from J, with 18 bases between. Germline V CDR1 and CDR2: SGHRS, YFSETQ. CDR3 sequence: CASSTWDNQHNSPLHF. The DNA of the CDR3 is TGCGCCAGCAGCACCTGGGACAACCAACACAATTCACCCCTCCACTTT.

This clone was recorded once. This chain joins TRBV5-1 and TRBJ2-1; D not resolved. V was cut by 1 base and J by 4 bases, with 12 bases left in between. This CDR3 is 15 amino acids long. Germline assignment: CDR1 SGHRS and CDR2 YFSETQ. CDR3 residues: CASSLYYPEYNEQFF. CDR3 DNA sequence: TGCGCCAGCAGCTTGTATTACCCAGAGTACAATGAGCAGTTCTTC.

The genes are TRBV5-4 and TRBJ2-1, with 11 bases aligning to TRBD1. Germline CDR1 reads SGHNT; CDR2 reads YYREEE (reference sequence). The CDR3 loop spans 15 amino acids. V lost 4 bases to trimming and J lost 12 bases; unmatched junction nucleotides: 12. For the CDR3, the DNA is TGTGCCAGCAGCAAACCGGGACAGGGGGACAGCGGGCAGTTCTTC. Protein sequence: CASSKPGQGDSGQFF.

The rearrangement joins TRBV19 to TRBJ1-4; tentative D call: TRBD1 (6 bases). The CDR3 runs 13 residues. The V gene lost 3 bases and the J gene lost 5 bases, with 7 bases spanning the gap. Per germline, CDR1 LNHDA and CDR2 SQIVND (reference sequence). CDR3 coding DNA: TGTGCCAGTAGTATCAGGGGAAATGAAAAACTGTTTTTT. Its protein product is CASSIRGNEKLFF.